This TCR beta chain was sequenced during a study of blood T cell repertoires in COVID-19. On the study more broadly: Italy, Spain and the United States were the sources of the convalescent and acute COVID-19 samples. PBMCs, B-cell-depleted T cells, or T cells provided the cDNA or gDNA that made up the material.

Those enrolled in Seattle joined during active infection and were followed longitudinally afterward. Germline-derived CDR1 and CDR2 are SGHNT and YENEEA. Trimming at V came to 2 bases and at J to 6 bases, leaving 6 bases not matched to a gene. The CDR3 has 16 amino acids. Source study methods: Reference gene primer amplification yielded estimated nucleated cell counts. Method: immunoSEQ multiplex PCR; TCRdb's copy keeps in-frame clones and lacks some. V, J and clone size are taken as reported in that table, and D and trimming were inferred from the DNA itself. The sample records a few hundred thousand clones, about nine tenths being singletons.

The gene calls are TRBV11-3 and TRBJ2-2; 10 nucleotides match TRBD2. The TCR was taken from a person between 18 and 30 years old with COVID-19, enrolled during active disease. Sequenced sample: peripheral blood. For the CDR3, the DNA is TGTGCCAGCAGCTTAAGCGGGAGGGTAGGAGCCGGGGAGCTGTTTTTT. This sequence encodes CASSLSGRVGAGELFF.